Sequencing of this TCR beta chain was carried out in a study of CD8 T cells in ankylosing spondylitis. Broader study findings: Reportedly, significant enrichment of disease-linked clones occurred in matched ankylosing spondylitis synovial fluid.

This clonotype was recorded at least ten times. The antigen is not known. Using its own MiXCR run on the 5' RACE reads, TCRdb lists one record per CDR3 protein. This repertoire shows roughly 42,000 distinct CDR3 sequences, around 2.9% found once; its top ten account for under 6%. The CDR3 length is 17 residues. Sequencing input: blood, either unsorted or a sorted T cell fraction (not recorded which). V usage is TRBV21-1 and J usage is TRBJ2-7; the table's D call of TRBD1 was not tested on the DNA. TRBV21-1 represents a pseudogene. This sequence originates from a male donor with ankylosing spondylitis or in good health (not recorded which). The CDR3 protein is CASSKAKDRPTSYEQYF. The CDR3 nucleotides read TGTGCCAGCAGCAAAGCGAAAGACAGGCCCACTTCCTACGAGCAGTACTTC.